The 29 T cell receptor beta chains in this list originate from one sample, sequenced in a study of tumor and adjacent non-tumor tissue in lung cancer. The library came from three nested PCR rounds adapted from ARM-PCR protocols. From the multiplex PCR reads, TCRdb called clonotypes with MiXCR, one entry per CDR3 protein. This table has 70,000 to 95,000 distinct CDR3 sequences, over 65% appearing once. RNA was extracted from bulk tissue without any cell sorting. Distant lung tissue was collected more than 3 cm away from the tumor edge. Sequenced material: distant non-tumor lung tissue. The source of these receptors is a man in his sixties or seventies with non-small cell lung cancer.

The chain has TRBV29-1 and TRBJ2-5; possible D gene TRBD1, 6 bases. The CDR3 runs to 16 residues. Germline V lookup: CDR1 SQVTM, CDR2 ANQGSEA. This chain's CDR3 is CGAKRYHQTGQETQYF. CDR3 DNA: TGCGGCGCCAAGCGCTACCACCAGACAGGTCAAGAGACCCAGTACTTC.

A note on this clonotype: Mismatch with germline at one junction end may stem from a read error. The rearrangement links TRBV4-3 to TRBJ1-2, with 8 bases identical to TRBD1. Per the germline V gene, CDR1 is LGHNA and CDR2 is YSLEER. The CDR3 has 13 residues. This CDR3 is CAISQETGDGYIF. The CDR3 DNA sequence: TGCGCCATCAGCCAGGAGACAGGGGATGGCTACATCTTC.

A remark on this clonotype: One end of the junction fails to match germline, which may point to a read error. The genes are TRBV6-1 and TRBJ2-1; 10 nucleotides agree with TRBD2. This CDR3 has 16 amino acids. The germline V gene encodes CDR1 MNHNS and CDR2 SASEGT. This chain's CDR3 is CASGERPSGSIDEQFF. CDR3 nucleotide sequence: TGTGCCAGCGGTGAAAGACCTAGCGGGAGTATCGATGAGCAGTTCTTC.

The J gene is TRBJ2-7, the V gene TRBV20-1, with 11 bases lining up with TRBD1. The CDR3 has 16 amino acids. The germline V gene encodes CDR1 DFQATT and CDR2 SNEGSKA (reference sequence). As DNA, the CDR3 is TGCAGCGATAGAATATTCCCGGGACAGGGGGTTTACGAGCAGTACTTC. This encodes CSDRIFPGQGVYEQYF.

A single count supports this clonotype. The junction differs from germline at one of its ends, possibly a read error. This chain joins TRBV12-3 or TRBV12-4 and TRBJ1-1; D remains unclear. This CDR3 has 11 amino acids. CDR3 sequence: CASITNTEASF. As DNA, the CDR3 is TGTGCCAGCATTACGAACACTGAAGCTTCCTTT.

This clonotype occurred a few times. The junction departs from germline at one end; a sequencing error may be responsible. The chain links TRBV6-1 to TRBJ2-1; D remains unclear. Germline V gives CDR1 MNHNS, CDR2 SASEGT. The CDR3 loop spans 16 amino acids. This CDR3 is CANSDYQLRSYNVQFF. CDR3 sequence (DNA): TGTGCCAACAGTGATTACCAATTACGCTCCTACAATGTGCAGTTCTTC.

Of note for this clonotype: The CDR3 does not end in the conserved phenylalanine or tryptophan, so this is likely a read error. No DNA is shown, since the ends of the CDR3 on it are uncertain; the CDR3 is the one TCRdb lists. The CDR3 reads CASSDTGELYS. The rearrangement links TRBV10-2 to TRBJ2-2. The CDR3 comprises 11 residues, both ends counted. The germline V gene encodes CDR1 WSHSY and CDR2 SAAADI.

The chain is built from TRBV12-3 or TRBV12-4 and TRBJ2-5; a weak D match, TRBD2 (6 bases). With 6 bases removed from V and 5 bases from J, the gap between germline ends came to 34 bases. This CDR3 comprises 20 residues. The CDR3: CASRISGHPTSGLPQETQYF. The CDR3, as DNA: TGTGCCAGCAGAATAAGCGGACACCCGACTAGTGGGCTTCCCCAGGAGACCCAGTACTTC.

This clonotype was detected only once. The CDR3 ends on some other residue instead of the conserved phenylalanine or tryptophan, so this is likely a read error. The genes are TRBV20-1 and TRBJ2-5; D may be TRBD2 (5 bases). The CDR3 is made up of 16 amino acids. Trimming pared 0 bases from V and 4 bases from J, leaving 18 bases between. Germline CDR1 DFQATT, CDR2 SNEGSKA (reference sequence). CDR3 sequence: CSARDSLTNWGETQYY. The CDR3 coding sequence is TGCAGTGCTAGAGATAGTTTGACTAACTGGGGAGAGACCCAGTACTAC.

The gene calls are TRBV28 and TRBJ2-4; D tentatively fits TRBD1 or TRBD2 (6 bases each). The CDR3 is 16 amino acids. The V and J ends lost 0 bases and 6 bases respectively, with 15 bases between them. Germline V lookup: CDR1 MDHEN, CDR2 SYDVKM. The CDR3 region is CASSLWGGLTRNIQYF. In DNA form, the CDR3 reads TGTGCCAGCAGTTTATGGGGGGGCTTGACCAGAAACATTCAGTACTTC.

The rearrangement links TRBV10-2 to TRBJ2-3; D unresolved. This CDR3 is built from 14 residues. CDR1 is WSHSY and CDR2 is SAAADI in the germline V gene. With 5 bases removed from V and 5 bases from J, the gap between germline ends came to 14 bases. Here the CDR3 reads CASSLLFSRDTQYF. The CDR3 DNA reads TGCGCCAGCAGTCTCCTGTTTAGTCGAGATACGCAGTATTTT.

The chain links TRBV28 to TRBJ1-6; D gene ambiguous. V was pared by 8 bases and J by 5 bases, with 31 bases between. Germline values: CDR1 MDHEN, CDR2 SYDVKM. CDR3 size: 20 residues. CDR3 in DNA: TGTGCCAGCTGTCCTAGCTGGCAGTTTTATCATAACTTCGATAATTCACCCCTCCACTTT. The encoded protein is CASCPSWQFYHNFDNSPLHF.

As to this clonotype: Given the absence of the conserved phenylalanine or tryptophan at the CDR3 end, a read error is likely. This sequence joins TRBV6-2 or TRBV6-3 and TRBJ2-3; the D is unclear. Germline V gene data show CDR1 as MNHEY and CDR2 as SVGEGT. This CDR3 region has 13 residues. The CDR3 protein is CASSYDTTDKQYY. CDR3 nucleotides: TGTGCAAGCAGTTACGACACCACAGATAAGCAGTATTAT.

This clonotype was counted between two and nine times. The junction does not match germline at one end; this may be a read error. The chain combines TRBV4-2 with TRBJ2-7, with 7 bases that match TRBD1. Germline-derived CDR1 and CDR2 are LGHNA and YNFKEQ. CDR3 length: 14 amino acids. The CDR3 region has the DNA TGTGCCAGCAGTCAAGGACAGGATCTCTACGAACAGTACTTC. This gives the protein CASSQGQDLYEQYF.

This chain joins TRBV12-3 or TRBV12-4 and TRBJ1-3; the match to TRBD1 covers 9 bases. This CDR3 spans 18 amino acids. Trimming at V came to 6 bases and at J to 2 bases, leaving 14 bases not matched to a gene. CDR3 protein: CASRRPGTGIGTGNTIYF. CDR3 coding DNA: TGTGCCAGCAGACGTCCCGGGACAGGGATCGGTACTGGAAACACCATATATTTT.

A note on this clonotype: A read error may produce the germline difference seen at one junction end. The chain uses TRBV11-2 and TRBJ2-5; perhaps TRBD2 as D (6 bases). The CDR3 runs to 17 residues. The germline V gene has CDR1 SGHAT and CDR2 FQNNGV. CDR3 in DNA: TGTGCCAGCAGCTTAGGCCCAGGAGGGGAAGCCCGAGAGGCCCAGTACTTC. Protein product: CASSLGPGGEAREAQYF. Full variable domain (rest looked up from reference TRBV11-2 and TRBJ2-5): EAGVAQSPRYKIIEKRQSVAFWCNPISGHATLYWYQQILGQGPKLLIQFQNNGVVDDSQLPKDRFSAERLKGVDSTLKIQPAKLEDSAVYLCASSLGPGGEAREAQYFGPGTRLLVL.

As regards this clonotype: This likely comes from a read error, as the CDR3 has no conserved phenylalanine or tryptophan at its end. The chain combines TRBV29-1 with TRBJ2-3; possible D gene TRBD1, 6 bases. Germline lookup yields CDR1 SQVTM and CDR2 ANQGSEA. This CDR3 region has 17 residues. The V end lost 8 bases, the J end lost 2 bases, and 26 bases lay between the germline ends. The CDR3 region is CSLLAYVTEGDTDTQYI. The DNA for the CDR3 is TGCAGCTTACTCGCATATGTGACAGAGGGGGACACAGATACGCAGTATATT.

On this clonotype itself: The junction departs from the called germline gene at one end, perhaps through a read error. CDR3 DNA: TGTCCCAGCAGCTTAGATCCCATGGGGGGCAGGCGTGAGCAGTTCTTC. Encoded protein: CPSSLDPMGGRREQFF. The rearrangement links TRBV11-3 to TRBJ2-1, with D tentatively TRBD1 or TRBD2 (6 bases each). Germline lookup yields CDR1 SGHNT and CDR2 YENEEA. This CDR3 is 16 amino acids long.

A note on this clonotype: A single base separates this from a much larger clone, so it may be a read error. The rearrangement joins TRBV6-6 to TRBJ2-1; D gene uncertain. Looked up from germline, CDR1 is MNHNY and CDR2 is SVGAGI (reference sequence). The CDR3 runs 12 residues. CDR3 protein: CDSSYSTNEQFF. In DNA form, the CDR3 reads TGTGACAGCAGTTACTCGACCAATGAGCAGTTCTTC.

The rearrangement uses TRBV11-3 and TRBJ1-1; D gene uncertain. In germline, CDR1 is SGHNT, CDR2 YENEEA. The CDR3 is made up of 13 amino acids. CDR3 DNA: TGTGACAGAAGTTTTAGGAGTAACACTGAAGCTTTCTTT. Translation gives CDRSFRSNTEAFF. The full variable domain, completed using reference TRBV11-3 and TRBJ1-1, is EAGVVQSPRYKIIEKKQPVAFWCNPISGHNTLYWYLQNLGQGPELLIRYENEEAVDDSQLPKDRFSAERLKGVDSTLKIQPAELGDSAVYLCDRSFRSNTEAFFGQGTRLTVV.

V is TRBV10-1 and J is TRBJ1-2; D is possibly TRBD1 (6 bases). The germline CDR1 and CDR2 sequences are WNHNN and SYGVQD (reference sequence). This CDR3 comprises 15 residues. CDR3 in DNA: TGCGCTAGCTGTGAGTCGACAGGCCAACCCTATGGCTACACCTTC. Translated: CASCESTGQPYGYTF.

Notes on this clonotype: Sequence at one end of the junction differs from germline and may be a read error. V gene TRBV6-1 combines with J gene TRBJ2-1, with a tentative D call TRBD2 (6 bases). This CDR3 region has 17 residues. CDR1 is MNHNS, CDR2 SASEGT, per germline. CDR3 DNA sequence: TGTGCCAGCAGTGAAGACGTGGGACTCTCTGGCTACAATGAACAGTTCTTC. Its translation is CASSEDVGLSGYNEQFF.

For this clonotype: One junction end disagrees with the germline gene, perhaps due to a read error. V and J are TRBV4-1 and TRBJ2-1, with D perhaps TRBD2 (5 bases). The CDR3 runs 15 residues. Germline CDR1 MGHRA, CDR2 YSYEKL. CDR3 coding DNA: TGCACCAGCAACCAAGAGGTTCCGGGGAAACGTGAGCAGTTCTTC. It yields the protein CTSNQEVPGKREQFF.

This clonotype was seen many times. The chain employs TRBV11-2 and TRBJ2-7, with D unclear. Trimming removed 2 bases at V and 9 bases at J, with 8 bases between. CDR3 length equals 11 residues. Germline-derived CDR1 and CDR2 are SGHAT and FQNNGV. The CDR3 reads CASSLLTGQYF. The CDR3 DNA follows: TGTGCCAGCAGCTTACTAACTGGGCAGTACTTC. Variable domain in full (rest from reference TRBV11-2 and TRBJ2-7): EAGVAQSPRYKIIEKRQSVAFWCNPISGHATLYWYQQILGQGPKLLIQFQNNGVVDDSQLPKDRFSAERLKGVDSTLKIQPAKLEDSAVYLCASSLLTGQYFGPGTRLTVT.

Comment on this clonotype: It may be a read error: a sequence one base away is much more abundant. The V call is TRBV29-1, the J call TRBJ2-2; 8 bases line up with TRBD2. Germline trimming cut 5 bases from V and 6 bases from J; bases unmatched to any gene: 11. Germline loops: CDR1 SQVTM, CDR2 ANQGSEA. This CDR3 spans 15 amino acids. The CDR3 protein is CSVSGTGGSAGELFF. CDR3 nucleotides: TGCAGCGTTTCGGGAACGGGAGGGTCGGCCGGGGAGCTGTTTTTT.

V is TRBV11-1 and J is TRBJ1-6, with D tentatively TRBD1 (6 bases). V lost 6 bases, J lost 7 bases, and 22 bases lay in between. CDR1 is SGHAT and CDR2 is FQDESV in the germline V gene (reference sequence). There are 17 residues in the CDR3. CDR3 DNA: TGTGCCAGCAGTTCCAAACGCGGGACATTCTCCAATTCACCCCTCCACTTT. Translating gives CASSSKRGTFSNSPLHF.

On this clonotype itself: A much larger clone lies a single base off, so this may be a read error. V gene TRBV29-1 combines with J gene TRBJ1-6; D may be TRBD1 (6 bases). The germline V and J ends were trimmed by 6 bases and 5 bases, with 14 bases remaining between them. Germline V gene data show CDR1 as SQVTM and CDR2 as ANQGSEA. CDR3 length: 14 residues. CDR3 amino acids: CSVGRAGDNSPLHF. CDR3 coding DNA: TGCAGCGTCGGGAGAGCAGGGGATAATTCACCCCTCCACTTT.

This chain links TRBV12-5 with TRBJ1-1; D not resolved. The CDR3 spans 18 residues. Per germline, CDR1 LGHNT and CDR2 FRNRAP. V was shortened by 1 base and J by 6 bases, with 24 bases between the two germline ends. CDR3 region: CASGLALSGVGGNSEAFF. CDR3 nucleotide sequence: TGTGCTAGTGGTTTGGCCCTCTCCGGTGTCGGAGGAAACTCTGAAGCTTTCTTT.

This clonotype occurred many times. The V and J genes are TRBV29-1 and TRBJ2-1, with 8 nucleotides matching TRBD1. Unmatched junction bases numbered 5, after V lost 7 bases and J lost 6 bases. The germline V gene has CDR1 SQVTM and CDR2 ANQGSEA. This CDR3 spans 12 amino acids. CDR3 sequence (DNA): TGCAGCGGTGATACAGGGGGCAATGAGCAGTTCTTC. It codes for CSGDTGGNEQFF.